A single sample gave rise to the 20 T cell receptor beta chains below, sequenced in a study of control samples from healthy donors and cancer patients. Method: immunoSEQ multiplex PCR; TCRdb's copy keeps in-frame clones and lacks some. This table holds 400,000 to 500,000 clones, 90% found once. The sequencing sample was made of PBMCs. These receptors were collected from a man aged 40-49 years with head and neck cancer.

This chain uses TRBV5-1 with TRBJ2-7, with a tentative D call TRBD1 (5 bases). Germline V gene lookup returns CDR1 SGHRS and CDR2 YFSETQ. V was trimmed by 0 bases and J by 0 bases, leaving 7 bases between them. This CDR3 is 14 amino acids long. This CDR3 is CASSLVRGSYEQYF. The CDR3 DNA reads TGCGCCAGCAGCTTGGTTAGGGGCTCCTACGAGCAGTACTTC.

This chain connects TRBV18 to TRBJ1-3; D not certain. The CDR3 is 13 amino acids. Deletions cut 4 bases from V and 3 bases from J, with 7 bases between. Germline-derived CDR1 and CDR2 are KGHSH and LQKENI. The CDR3 loop is CASSQSDGNTIYF. Written as DNA, the CDR3 is TGTGCCAGCTCACAATCGGATGGAAACACCATATATTTT.

The chain links TRBV24-1 to TRBJ1-2; TRBD1 agrees at 7 bases. Trimming removed 3 bases from V and 2 bases from J; junction bases left unmatched: 2. CDR3 length: 14 residues. Germline loops: CDR1 KGHDR, CDR2 SFDVKD. CDR3 protein: CATSDLTGNYGYTF. The DNA for the CDR3 is TGTGCCACCAGTGATCTGACAGGGAACTATGGCTACACCTTC.

This clone was seen more than once but under ten times. The V and J genes are TRBV27 and TRBJ2-3; 7 bases match TRBD2. The V gene end was trimmed by 6 bases and the J gene end by 6 bases; junction bases not matched to a gene: 12. CDR1 is MNHEY and CDR2 is SMNVEV in the germline V gene (reference sequence). The CDR3 extends over 15 amino acids. The CDR3, as DNA: TGTGCCAGCAGCTCCGGTCTAGCGCGGGGGGATACGCAGTATTTT. Its protein product is CASSSGLARGDTQYF.

This chain links TRBV7-3 with TRBJ2-5, with a possible D match to TRBD2 (7 bases). Germline CDR1 is SGHTA and CDR2 is FQGTGA. The length of the CDR3 is 16 residues. The V end was cut by 0 bases, the J end by 4 bases, with 15 bases between. CDR3 amino acids: CASSLTAGGGRETQYF. CDR3 coding DNA: TGTGCCAGCAGCTTAACGGCCGGCGGGGGCCGAGAGACCCAGTACTTC.

This chain connects TRBV6-1 to TRBJ1-2, with D uncertain. There are 17 residues in the CDR3. The germline gives CDR1 MNHNS, CDR2 SASEGT. V was shortened by 3 bases and J by 2 bases, with 19 bases between the two germline ends. In DNA, the CDR3 is TGTGCCAGCAGTGACCCAACCCGGGTGGGTCCAAACTATGGCTACACCTTC. This encodes CASSDPTRVGPNYGYTF.

The chain has TRBV6-5 and TRBJ1-4; a weak D match, TRBD1 (5 bases). Trimming left V 5 bases short and J 8 bases short, with 9 bases between. Germline lookup yields CDR1 MNHEY and CDR2 SVGAGI. This CDR3 contains 12 residues. In DNA, the CDR3 is TGTGCCAGCAGTACAGGAGTCGAAAAACTGTTTTTT. Translating it yields CASSTGVEKLFF.

J is TRBJ2-7 and V is TRBV6-2 or TRBV6-3, with 9 bases matching TRBD1. This CDR3 region has 15 residues. Trimming removed 2 bases from V and 2 bases from J; junction bases left unmatched: 4. The germline V gene has CDR1 MNHEY and CDR2 SVGEGT. As DNA, the CDR3 is TGTGCCAGCAGTTACGATGGGACAGGGACCTACGAGCAGTACTTC. Translation: CASSYDGTGTYEQYF.

Concerning this clone itself: The identical CDR3 is also encoded by other nucleotide sequences in the sample. The CDR3 here is CASSVEAGGSYEQYF. The CDR3 nucleotides read TGTGCCAGCAGCGTAGAAGCGGGGGGATCCTACGAGCAGTACTTC. The rearrangement links TRBV9 to TRBJ2-7; 9 bases fit TRBD2. Germline values: CDR1 SGDLS, CDR2 YYNGEE. This CDR3 is 15 amino acids long. Trimming cost V 0 bases and J 1 base; bases outside gene matches: 2. Using reference TRBV9 and TRBJ2-7 for the parts outside the CDR3, the full variable domain is DSGVTQTPKHLITATGQRVTLRCSPRSGDLSVYWYQQSLDQGLQFLIQYYNGEERAKGNILERFSAQQFPDLHSELNLSSLELGDSALYFCASSVEAGGSYEQYFGPGTRLTVT.

In its sample, this clone was seen once. The rearrangement uses TRBV19 and TRBJ1-3; the D is unclear. The length of the CDR3 is 14 residues. Germline values: CDR1 LNHDA, CDR2 SQIVND (reference sequence). V was clipped by 5 bases and J by 0 bases, with 8 bases between them. The CDR3 reads CASSSTSSGNTIYF. The CDR3 coding sequence is TGTGCCAGTAGTTCGACTTCCTCTGGAAACACCATATATTTT.

V is TRBV3-1 (or the pseudogene TRBV3-2) and J is TRBJ1-5, with TRBD1 matching over 7 bases. Trimming at V came to 4 bases and at J to 3 bases, leaving 3 bases not matched to a gene. The length of the CDR3 is 14 residues. Germline loops: CDR1 LGHDT, CDR2 YNNKEL (reference sequence). The CDR3 DNA is TGTGCCAGCAGCCTTAGGGGGCTCAATCAGCCCCAGCATTTT. Protein product: CASSLRGLNQPQHF.

This clone appeared a single time. The V call is TRBV12-3 or TRBV12-4, the J call TRBJ1-1; D ambiguous. Trimming pared 1 base from V and 1 base from J, leaving 4 bases between. The CDR3 sequence is 13 residues long. The CDR3: CASSLGGNTEAFF. The CDR3 nucleotides are TGTGCCAGCAGTTTAGGGGGGAACACTGAAGCTTTCTTT.

This clone occurred many times. The chain uses TRBV30 and TRBJ2-7; weak D call: TRBD1 (5 bases). V was clipped by 0 bases and J by 6 bases, with 15 bases between them. The CDR3 covers 14 residues. Germline V gene data show CDR1 as GTSNPN and CDR2 as SVGIG (reference sequence). The CDR3 is CAWSVHRQGSEQYF. The CDR3 coding sequence is TGTGCCTGGAGTGTACATCGGCAGGGATCCGAGCAGTACTTC.

This rearrangement joins TRBV6-5 to TRBJ2-5, with TRBD2 identical over 7 bases. CDR3 length: 14 amino acids. V trimming: 6 bases; J trimming: 4 bases; junction bases outside the gene matches: 8. Germline CDR1 reads MNHEY; CDR2 reads SVGAGI. The CDR3 bases are TGTGCCAGCAGACCCGATTGGGGGGGAGAGACCCAGTACTTC. Translation: CASRPDWGGETQYF.

J is TRBJ2-2 and V is TRBV29-1, with 10 nucleotides matching TRBD2. CDR3 length: 14 amino acids. With 5 bases clipped from V and 5 bases from J, the junction kept 5 bases outside the gene matches. Per the germline V gene, CDR1 is SQVTM and CDR2 is ANQGSEA. CDR3 sequence: CSVRAGGPTGELFF. The CDR3 DNA reads TGCAGCGTTCGAGCGGGGGGGCCTACCGGGGAGCTGTTTTTT.

The rearrangement uses TRBV19 and TRBJ2-1; D not resolved. This CDR3 comprises 12 residues. Germline CDR1 and CDR2: LNHDA and SQIVND (reference sequence). V was clipped by 4 bases and J by 4 bases, with 5 bases between them. CDR3: CASSTLYNEQFF. In nucleotides, the CDR3 is TGTGCCAGTAGTACCCTTTACAATGAGCAGTTCTTC.

The chain employs TRBV4-1 and TRBJ1-5, with TRBD1 matching over 8 bases. J lost 4 bases, V lost 1 base, and 6 bases had no gene match. Germline V gives CDR1 MGHRA, CDR2 YSYEKL. This CDR3 has 16 residues. For the CDR3, the DNA is TGCGCCAGCAGCCAAGTCGGGACAGGTTTGAATCAGCCCCAGCATTTT. Its translation is CASSQVGTGLNQPQHF.

The rearrangement uses TRBV11-2 and TRBJ1-1, with a possible D match to TRBD1 (5 bases). The ends were cut back, 5 bases at V and 4 bases at J, with 8 bases in the middle. CDR1 is SGHAT, CDR2 FQNNGV, per germline. This CDR3 region has 12 residues. The CDR3 sequence is CASSQGGTEAFF. Written as DNA, the CDR3 is TGTGCCAGCAGCCAGGGTGGCACTGAAGCTTTCTTT.

The chain recombines TRBV29-1 with TRBJ2-1, with 7 bases identical to TRBD1. Germline values: CDR1 SQVTM, CDR2 ANQGSEA. V was clipped by 5 bases and J by 0 bases; unmatched bases: 7. The CDR3 spans 15 residues. The CDR3 spells CSVYRGPLSYNEQFF. The CDR3 bases are TGCAGCGTTTACAGGGGACCCCTCTCCTACAATGAGCAGTTCTTC.

The chain carries TRBV28 and TRBJ1-4; D unclear. The CDR3 length is 15 residues. Per the germline V gene, CDR1 is MDHEN and CDR2 is SYDVKM. V was trimmed by 2 bases and J by 2 bases, leaving 9 bases between them. CDR3 DNA: TGTGCCAGCAGTTTAGCTCAGCTTACTAATGAAAAACTGTTTTTT. Translating it yields CASSLAQLTNEKLFF.